This note documents a single T cell receptor (beta chain) sequence. Its binding antigen is unknown. The method behind the library was the immunoSEQ multiplex PCR assay. A mixture of 60 forward primers for TCR Vbeta segments and 13 reverse primers for TCR Jbeta segments was used in the multiplex PCR. A multiplex PCR assay on genomic DNA amplified the CDR3 region of rearranged TCR beta genes. The amplified TCR beta libraries were sequenced on the Illumina HiSeq System as 87-base-pair reads. The paper's processing steps were these. A later analysis counted some 74 million unique TCR beta chains across the 550 to 800 repertoires, and some 11 million of these chains were shared by at least two donors. To remove PCR and sequencing errors, raw reads were error-corrected and collapsed into unique sequences using a nearest-neighbor algorithm that merged closely related sequences. CDR3 sequences were aligned to IMGT reference sequences to assign V, D and J gene segments. Each retained sequence needed at least a six-nucleotide match to both a V gene segment and a J gene segment. A rearrangement counted as productive if the CDR3 had no stop codons and remained in frame with V and J, and every other rearrangement counted as non-productive. CDR3 was defined by IMGT convention, running from the second conserved V-encoded cysteine to the conserved J-encoded phenylalanine. In an earlier analysis of more than 550 of the donors, sequences lacking an unambiguous match to a single V gene segment were excluded. In an earlier analysis of approximately 550 of the donors, V segments were called functional above 56.7% productive rearrangements and were called segregating when the between-donor standard deviation exceeded 5%. A statistical classification framework was built for diagnosing cytomegalovirus status from the catalog of TCR beta chain sequences. V and J gene assignment, in a later analysis, came from comparing TCR nucleotide sequences with IMGT/GENE-DB human TR gene sequences. The TCRdist pipeline was used in a later analysis to assign CDR3 sequences and most-parsimonious VDJ recombination scenarios. In a later analysis, each TCR beta chain was defined by its CDR3 amino acid sequence together with its V-gene family, and reads without a unique V-gene family were excluded. A later analysis removed 500 to 650 highly shared, low-generation-probability nucleotide sequences to deal with suspected cross-contamination and a sequencing artifact. In a later analysis, a clonal expansion index for each public chain was calculated from normalized within-repertoire ranks of inferred template counts. A later analysis computed generation probabilities with a VDJ recombination model fitted to out-of-frame rearrangements, and checked the results against IGoR. In a later analysis, hypergeometric tests were used to score TCR-TCR, TCR-HLA and TCR-CMV co-occurrence, with a repertoire-size bias correction applied to TCR pairs. False discovery rates were estimated in a later analysis by permuting HLA or CMV assignments 20 times. In a later analysis, co-occurring TCRs were grouped using DBSCAN, and TCRdist sequence similarity was added for clustering within HLA-allele-positive subsets. Repertoires with fewer than 30,000 or more than 120,000 public chains, plus five repertoires with anomalous nucleotide sharing, were excluded from co-occurrence clustering. This immuneACCESS table, as held by TCRdb, lists in-frame sequences with V and J called but not all clones. Of the missing ones, under half trace to an unresolved V gene in checked studies; the others have no known cause. V, J and clone size are taken as reported in that table, and D and trimming were inferred from the DNA itself. This sample's listing comprises over 200,000 clones. The top ten constitute around 0.95% of the sample.

The cohort consisted of approximately 690 healthy bone marrow donors. At the time of sampling, every cohort member was nominally healthy, though immune exposures that went unrecorded were likely present. The donor tested CMV seropositive, placing the donor among the roughly 300 seropositive members of the cohort. A peripheral blood sample was collected from each donor, and TCR beta sequencing was performed on peripheral blood mononuclear cells. Genomic DNA extraction from the blood cell samples was performed with the Qiagen DNeasy Blood Extraction Kit. CDR3 length: 15 amino acids, cysteine to phenylalanine. Only the CDR3 DNA stays, 45 bases, in frame from base 1. Reading the germline V gene gives CDR1 SGHNT and CDR2 YENEEA. The V end gives up 5 bases and the J end 1 base, leaving 6 bases in the junction not matched to a gene. The sample belongs to a study of cytomegalovirus exposure and HLA in healthy donors (dated by TCRdb to between 2016 and 2019). Broadly, across the study: An earlier analysis of approximately 640 of the donors reported roughly 270 Gb of sequence data and more than 90 million unique TCR beta sequences from approximately 180 million T cells. The later analysis used no new phenotypic data to find candidate immune exposures, relying instead on TCR beta sequences and their occurrence across donors. The number of typed donors differed by locus: about 620-640 for A, B, C, DRB1 and DQB1; roughly 510 for DQA1; 606 for DPA1; and some 450 for DPB1. The study used immunosequencing to profile the T cell repertoires of approximately 640 subjects and linked those repertoires to cytomegalovirus serostatus. On average, around 240,000 unique TCR beta nucleotide sequences were sequenced per donor among more than 350 genotyped donors of the cohort, with roughly 18% of those sequences being non-productive. Among the roughly 400 genotyped donors, about 85% belonged to the genetic ancestry cluster associated with self-reported Caucasian donors. The study combined high-throughput TCR immunosequencing, statistical association of individual TCRs with disease status, and machine learning to predict cytomegalovirus infection status. Donor age, sex, ethnicity and CMV serostatus were collected together with the repertoire data. A later genetic analysis used genome-wide SNP genotypes for about three fifths of the 666 donors, treating that subset as a discovery cohort. An early release covering 550 to 700 HLA-typed donors comprised approximately 300 gigabases of sequencing data and around 80 million unique TCR sequences. Besides the first cohort of roughly 640 subjects, a separate validation cohort made up of 120 different subjects was used. To decide whether each TCR beta V gene segment behaved as functional or pseudogenic, an earlier analysis of some 580 of the donors relied on high-throughput TCR beta sequencing. To study patterns of TCR occurrence, a later analysis re-analyzed previously published TCR beta repertoires from 666 donors and added high-resolution HLA genotyping. The study was designed to test whether signatures of past pathogen exposure could be identified by cataloging public T cell receptors. Because of strong linkage in the cohort, roughly five DR-DQ haplotypes were treated as single units for association and clustering. Every repertoire in the discovery cohort had been generated on one and the same sequencing platform. Both class I and class II loci were covered by HLA typing, at four-digit resolution. Results and caveats for the whole study, not just this receptor: This cohort had only TCR beta chains sequenced, and the lack of alpha or paired-chain data limited which features could be detected. In a later analysis, HLA-associated TCR beta chains were found to be more clonally expanded and to have lower generation probabilities than equally common non-associated chains. Correlated functional status among segregating V segments might reflect linkage disequilibrium, but an unknown experimental factor could not be ruled out. Most TCR sequences were seen in very few donors, while some public TCRs were found in many individuals. An association between a missense DCLRE1C variant and V-gene and J-gene trimming of TCR beta chains was found in a later genetic analysis and replicated in an independent cohort. According to the authors, the approach could potentially be generalized to other disease states and immunological phenotypes. In a later analysis, around 17,000 TCR beta sequences were associated with specific HLA alleles at a false discovery rate of 0.05. The only immune exposure information available for the cohort was CMV serostatus. Several of the top co-occurrence clusters appeared to be linked to parvovirus B19, influenza, CMV and Epstein-Barr virus, according to a later analysis. A cluster of highly shared sequence variants was judged likely to represent a technical artifact of the sequencing pipeline. In vitro tests confirmed that three of the cytomegalovirus-associated TCR beta chains recognize cytomegalovirus antigens. The classifier was reported to diagnose cytomegalovirus status with high specificity and sensitivity in both the original and validation cohorts. Because counts were too low, about 15 rarely observed V segments, including chromosome 9 orphons, were left out of the earlier analysis of approximately 500 of the donors. In a later analysis, most CMV-associated TCR beta chains were found to appear HLA-restricted, with HLA associations seemingly driven largely by CMV exposure. A further reported finding was that TCR beta sequences accurately predicted the HLA-A and HLA-B alleles for most subjects in the first cohort. Presence/absence analyses assumed roughly uniform sequencing depth across donors, an assumption that may not hold. When HLA alleles, especially DR and DQ, strongly co-occurred, TCR associations were difficult to assign to individual alleles. In the study, 150 to 200 TCR beta chains were listed as associated with cytomegalovirus. Some IMGT-functional V segments, including TRBV6-2 and TRBV6-3, could not be distinguished by the 87-base-pair reads and were therefore excluded. In a later analysis, TCR association rates were found to vary across HLA loci, with the most associated TCRs seen for DRB1 alleles and the fewest for HLA-C alleles. Broadly in line with IMGT annotations, most TCR beta V segments showed up in productive rearrangements about 87% or about 30% of the time in an earlier analysis of under 700 of the donors. HLA typing was unavailable for some donors at each locus, so association tests used only the typed subset. A later genetic analysis reported fewer N-insertions in productive TCRs among donors in an Asian-associated ancestry cluster than the roughly 700-donor mean.

The sequenced sample consisted of PBMCs. This chain joins TRBV11-3 to TRBJ2-7, with 9 central nucleotides matching TRBD1. The receptor's source is a woman aged 30 to 39 in good health and CMV-seropositive. The DNA sequence is as follows: TGTGCCAGCAGCACTAGGACAGGGGCTTCCTACGAGCAGTACTTC. The translation is CASSTRTGASYEQYF.